The rows below give T cell receptor beta chains drawn from one sample of a study of cytomegalovirus exposure and HLA in healthy donors. Libraries were prepared by immunoSEQ multiplex PCR; TCRdb keeps only in-frame clonotypes and omits some of them. The repertoire holds approximately 150,000 clones, with over 70% as singletons. Sequencing used PBMCs. Receptors originate from a young woman in good health and CMV-seronegative. Both conserved end residues are part of each CDR3. A D gene is named only where the DNA matches it firmly.

v_gene: TRBV6-1
d_gene: -
CDR3aa: CASSEARWEAGQPQHF

v_gene: TRBV5-1
d_gene: -
CDR3aa: CASSLVGNANTGELFF

v_gene: TRBV7-9
d_gene: -
CDR3aa: CASSSDEGEQYF

v_gene: TRBV10-2
d_gene: -
CDR3aa: CASRRPSGANVLTF

v_gene: TRBV28
d_gene: TRBD1
CDR3aa: CASSSSGTGKDTQYF

v_gene: TRBV4-2
d_gene: -
CDR3aa: CASSQDPGESNTEAFF

v_gene: TRBV6-5
d_gene: -
CDR3aa: CASGRTGELFF

v_gene: TRBV5-4
d_gene: -
CDR3aa: CASSLADDSNEKLFF

v_gene: TRBV5-6
d_gene: -
CDR3aa: CASSLISSYEQYF

v_gene: TRBV5-4
d_gene: -
CDR3aa: CAWRRDYSGNTIYF

v_gene: TRBV5-4
d_gene: -
CDR3aa: CASSPAGGSHYGYTF

v_gene: TRBV10-1
d_gene: -
CDR3aa: CASSGGSSYNEQFF

v_gene: TRBV2
d_gene: TRBD2
CDR3aa: CASRREGLAGYEQFF

v_gene: TRBV5-1
d_gene: -
CDR3aa: CASSRGLQNTDTQYF

v_gene: TRBV4-1
d_gene: -
CDR3aa: CASSLIDSGVGYGYTF

v_gene: TRBV6-5
d_gene: -
CDR3aa: CATEELENTEAFF

v_gene: TRBV30
d_gene: -
CDR3aa: CAWSVLAAEQYF

v_gene: TRBV15
d_gene: -
CDR3aa: CATSRDQYRDKNIQYF

v_gene: TRBV6-1
d_gene: -
CDR3aa: CASRTGLTNTEAFF

v_gene: TRBV4-1
d_gene: TRBD1
CDR3aa: CAGSHDLTGFNQPQHF

v_gene: TRBV5-1
d_gene: -
CDR3aa: CASSLGSGQETQYF

v_gene: TRBV30
d_gene: TRBD1
CDR3aa: CAWDRDRGQGRPQHF

v_gene: TRBV19
d_gene: -
CDR3aa: CASRLRGVADTQYF

v_gene: TRBV2
d_gene: TRBD2
CDR3aa: CASKKASGSLEQFF

v_gene: TRBV30
d_gene: -
CDR3aa: CAWKGEDLYEQYF